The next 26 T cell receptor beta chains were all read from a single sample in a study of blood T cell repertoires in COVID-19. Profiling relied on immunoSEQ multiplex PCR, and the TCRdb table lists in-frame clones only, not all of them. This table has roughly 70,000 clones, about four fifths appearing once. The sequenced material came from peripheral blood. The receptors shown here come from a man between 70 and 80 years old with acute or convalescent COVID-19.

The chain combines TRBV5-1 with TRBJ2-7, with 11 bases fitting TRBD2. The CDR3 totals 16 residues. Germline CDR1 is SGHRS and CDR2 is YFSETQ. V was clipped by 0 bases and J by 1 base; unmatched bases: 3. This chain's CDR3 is CASSLEASGGSYEQYF. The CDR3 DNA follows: TGCGCCAGCAGCTTGGAAGCTAGCGGGGGGTCCTACGAGCAGTACTTC.

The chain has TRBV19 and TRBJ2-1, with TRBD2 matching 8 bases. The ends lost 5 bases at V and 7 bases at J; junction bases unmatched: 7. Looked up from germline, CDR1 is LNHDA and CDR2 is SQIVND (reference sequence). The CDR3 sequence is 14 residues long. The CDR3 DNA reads TGTGCCAGTAGTCGGGAGGGCAGTAGAAATGAGCAGTTCTTC. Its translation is CASSREGSRNEQFF.

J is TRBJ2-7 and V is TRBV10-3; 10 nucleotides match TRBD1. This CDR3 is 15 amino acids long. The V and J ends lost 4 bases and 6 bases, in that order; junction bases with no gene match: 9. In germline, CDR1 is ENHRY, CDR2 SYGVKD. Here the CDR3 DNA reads TGTGCCATCAGTGTGTGGGGACAGGGGAACATCGAGCAGTACTTC. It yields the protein CAISVWGQGNIEQYF.

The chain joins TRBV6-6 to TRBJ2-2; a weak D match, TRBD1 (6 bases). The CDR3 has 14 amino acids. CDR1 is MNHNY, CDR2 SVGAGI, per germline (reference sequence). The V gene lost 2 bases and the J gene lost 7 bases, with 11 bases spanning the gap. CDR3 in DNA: TGTGCCAGCAGTTACGACAGGAGGATCGGGGAGCTGTTTTTT. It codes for CASSYDRRIGELFF.

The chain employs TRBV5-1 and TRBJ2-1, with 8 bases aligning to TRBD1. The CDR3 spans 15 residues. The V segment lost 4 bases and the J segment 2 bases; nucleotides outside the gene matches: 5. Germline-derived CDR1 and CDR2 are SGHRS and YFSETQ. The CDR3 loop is CASSDTGGPYNEQFF. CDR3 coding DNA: TGCGCCAGCAGCGACACAGGGGGGCCCTACAATGAGCAGTTCTTC.

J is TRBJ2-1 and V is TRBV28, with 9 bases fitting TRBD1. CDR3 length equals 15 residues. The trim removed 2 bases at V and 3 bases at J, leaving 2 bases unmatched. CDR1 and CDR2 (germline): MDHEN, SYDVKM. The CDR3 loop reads CASSLEDRGYNEQFF. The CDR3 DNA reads TGTGCCAGCAGTTTAGAGGACAGGGGCTACAATGAGCAGTTCTTC.

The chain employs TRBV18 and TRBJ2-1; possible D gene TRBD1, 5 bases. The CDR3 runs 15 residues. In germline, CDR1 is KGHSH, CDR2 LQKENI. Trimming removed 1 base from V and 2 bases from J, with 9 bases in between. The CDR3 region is CASSPQGLTYNEQFF. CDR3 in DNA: TGTGCCAGCTCACCACAGGGGTTGACCTACAATGAGCAGTTCTTC.

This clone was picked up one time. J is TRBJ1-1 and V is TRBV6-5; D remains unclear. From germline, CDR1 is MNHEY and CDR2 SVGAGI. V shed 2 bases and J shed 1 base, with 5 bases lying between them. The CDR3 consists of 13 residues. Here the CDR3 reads CASSYVANTEAFF. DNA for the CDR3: TGTGCCAGCAGTTACGTGGCGAACACTGAAGCTTTCTTT.

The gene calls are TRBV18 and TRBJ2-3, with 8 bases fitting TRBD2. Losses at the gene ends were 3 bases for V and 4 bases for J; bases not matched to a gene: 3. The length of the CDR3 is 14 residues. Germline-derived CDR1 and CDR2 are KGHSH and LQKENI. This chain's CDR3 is CASSPGLGSDTQYF. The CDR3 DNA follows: TGTGCCAGCTCACCGGGACTAGGATCAGATACGCAGTATTTT.

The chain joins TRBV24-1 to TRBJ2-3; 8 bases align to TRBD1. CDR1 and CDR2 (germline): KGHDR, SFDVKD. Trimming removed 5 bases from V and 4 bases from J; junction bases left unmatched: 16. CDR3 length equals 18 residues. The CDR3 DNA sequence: TGTGCCACCAGTGCCCTGGTCGGACAGGGCGAGGGTGCAGATACGCAGTATTTT. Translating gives CATSALVGQGEGADTQYF.

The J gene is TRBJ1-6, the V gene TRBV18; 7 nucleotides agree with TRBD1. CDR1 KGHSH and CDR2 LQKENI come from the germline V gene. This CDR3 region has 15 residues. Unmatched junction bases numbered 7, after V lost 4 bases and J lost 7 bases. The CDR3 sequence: CASSLQQGRNSPLHF. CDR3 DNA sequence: TGTGCCAGCTCACTACAACAGGGGAGGAATTCACCCCTCCACTTT.

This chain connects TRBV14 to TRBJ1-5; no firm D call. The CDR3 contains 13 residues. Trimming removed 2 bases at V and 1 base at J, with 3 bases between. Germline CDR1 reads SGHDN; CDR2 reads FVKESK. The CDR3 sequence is CASSQRSNQPQHF. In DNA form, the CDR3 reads TGTGCCAGCAGCCAACGGAGCAATCAGCCCCAGCATTTT. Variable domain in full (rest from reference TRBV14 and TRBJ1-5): EAGVTQFPSHSVIEKGQTVTLRCDPISGHDNLYWYRRVMGKEIKFLLHFVKESKQDESGMPNNRFLAERTGGTYSTLKVQPAELEDSGVYFCASSQRSNQPQHFGDGTRLSIL.

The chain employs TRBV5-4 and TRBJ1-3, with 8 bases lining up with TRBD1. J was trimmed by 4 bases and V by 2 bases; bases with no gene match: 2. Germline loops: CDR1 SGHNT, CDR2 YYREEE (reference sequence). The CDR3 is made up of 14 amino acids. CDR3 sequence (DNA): TGTGCCAGCAGCTTTCAGGGGGCGGGAAACACCATATATTTT. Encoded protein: CASSFQGAGNTIYF.

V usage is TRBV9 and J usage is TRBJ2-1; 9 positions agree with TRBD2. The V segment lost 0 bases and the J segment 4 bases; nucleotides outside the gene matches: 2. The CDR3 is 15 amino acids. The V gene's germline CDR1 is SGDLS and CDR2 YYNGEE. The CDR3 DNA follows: TGTGCCAGCAGCGTAGGACTAGCGGTTTACAATGAGCAGTTCTTC. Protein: CASSVGLAVYNEQFF.

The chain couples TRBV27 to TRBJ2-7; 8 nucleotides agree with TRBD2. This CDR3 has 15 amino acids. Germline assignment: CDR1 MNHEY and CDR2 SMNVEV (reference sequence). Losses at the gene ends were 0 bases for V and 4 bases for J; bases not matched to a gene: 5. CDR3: CASSLSFSGSYEQYF. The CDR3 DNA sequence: TGTGCCAGCAGTTTATCTTTCAGCGGGAGTTACGAGCAGTACTTC.

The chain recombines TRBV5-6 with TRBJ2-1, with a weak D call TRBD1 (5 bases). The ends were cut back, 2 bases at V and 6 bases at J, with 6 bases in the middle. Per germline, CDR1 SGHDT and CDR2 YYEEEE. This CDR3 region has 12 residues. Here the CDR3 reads CASSFTGNEQFF. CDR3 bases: TGTGCCAGCAGCTTTACAGGCAATGAGCAGTTCTTC.

In nucleotides, the CDR3 is TGTGCCAGCAGCCCAGCGGAGCCCTCGGTCTACGAGCAGTACTTC. Protein: CASSPAEPSVYEQYF. The rearrangement uses TRBV6-5 and TRBJ2-7, with a weak D call TRBD2 (5 bases). Trimming took 6 bases from V and 3 from J, leaving 18 bases between them. The CDR3 is 15 residues long. The germline CDR1 and CDR2 sequences are MNHEY and SVGAGI.

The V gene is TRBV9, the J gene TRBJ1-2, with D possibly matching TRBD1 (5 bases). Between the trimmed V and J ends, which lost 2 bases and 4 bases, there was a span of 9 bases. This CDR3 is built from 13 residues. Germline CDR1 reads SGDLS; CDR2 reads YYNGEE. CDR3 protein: CASSVGGVYGYTF. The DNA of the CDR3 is TGTGCCAGCAGCGTCGGGGGGGTCTATGGCTACACCTTC.

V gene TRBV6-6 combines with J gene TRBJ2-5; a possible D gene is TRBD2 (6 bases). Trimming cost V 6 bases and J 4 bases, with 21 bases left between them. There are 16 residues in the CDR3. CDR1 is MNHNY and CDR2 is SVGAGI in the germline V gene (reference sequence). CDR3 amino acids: CASSLSGFRSRETQYF. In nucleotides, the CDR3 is TGTGCCAGCAGCCTAAGCGGGTTTCGCTCGAGAGAGACCCAGTACTTC.

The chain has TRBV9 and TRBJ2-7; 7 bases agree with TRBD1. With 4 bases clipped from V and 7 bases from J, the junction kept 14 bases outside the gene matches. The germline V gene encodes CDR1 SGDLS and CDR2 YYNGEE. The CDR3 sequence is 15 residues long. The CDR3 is CASSSRDSLLGEQYF. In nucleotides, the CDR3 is TGTGCCAGCAGCTCCCGGGACAGTCTCTTGGGGGAGCAGTACTTC.

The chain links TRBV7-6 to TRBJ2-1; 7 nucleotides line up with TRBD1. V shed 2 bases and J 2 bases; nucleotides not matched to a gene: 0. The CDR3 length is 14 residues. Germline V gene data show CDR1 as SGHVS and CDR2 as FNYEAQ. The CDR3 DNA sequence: TGTGCCAGCAGCTTAACAGGGGCCTACAATGAGCAGTTCTTC. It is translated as CASSLTGAYNEQFF.

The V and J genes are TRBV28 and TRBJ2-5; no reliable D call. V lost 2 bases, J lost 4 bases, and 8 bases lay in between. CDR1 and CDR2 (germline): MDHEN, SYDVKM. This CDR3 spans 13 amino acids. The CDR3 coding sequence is TGTGCCAGCAGTTTAGGTCAACTAGAGACCCAGTACTTC. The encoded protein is CASSLGQLETQYF.

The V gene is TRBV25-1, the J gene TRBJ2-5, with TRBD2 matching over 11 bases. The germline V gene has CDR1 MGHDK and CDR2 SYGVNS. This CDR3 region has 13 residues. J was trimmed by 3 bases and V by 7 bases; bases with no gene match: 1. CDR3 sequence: CASIAGGKETQYF. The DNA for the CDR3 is TGTGCCAGCATAGCGGGAGGGAAAGAGACCCAGTACTTC.

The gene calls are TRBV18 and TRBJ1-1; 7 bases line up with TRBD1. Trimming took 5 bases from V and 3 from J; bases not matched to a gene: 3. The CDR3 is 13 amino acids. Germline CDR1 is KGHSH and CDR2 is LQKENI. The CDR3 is CASSSTGDTEAFF. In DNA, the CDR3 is TGTGCCAGCTCATCAACAGGGGACACTGAAGCTTTCTTT. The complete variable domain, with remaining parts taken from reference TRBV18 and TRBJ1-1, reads NAGVMQNPRHLVRRRGQEARLRCSPMKGHSHVYWYRQLPEEGLKFMVYLQKENIIDESGMPKERFSAEFPKEGPSILRIQQVVRGDSAAYFCASSSTGDTEAFFGQGTRLTVV.

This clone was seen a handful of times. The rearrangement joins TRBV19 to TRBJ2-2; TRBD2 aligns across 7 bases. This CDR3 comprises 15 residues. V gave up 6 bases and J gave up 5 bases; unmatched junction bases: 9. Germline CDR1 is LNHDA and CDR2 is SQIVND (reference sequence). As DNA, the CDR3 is TGTGCCAGTAGGGGGTGGGCGGGAGCAACCGGGGAGCTGTTTTTT. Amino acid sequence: CASRGWAGATGELFF.

CDR3 DNA sequence: TGTGCCAGCAGTGGCCCCGGAGCGAGCGGGAGGCTGTCTGGGGCCAACGTCCTGACTTTC. Encoded protein: CASSGPGASGRLSGANVLTF. The rearrangement joins TRBV28 to TRBJ2-6; TRBD2 matches at 9 bases. The CDR3 extends over 20 amino acids. In germline, CDR1 is MDHEN, CDR2 SYDVKM. The junction had 15 bases not matched to a gene; V was cut back by 5 bases and J by 1 base.